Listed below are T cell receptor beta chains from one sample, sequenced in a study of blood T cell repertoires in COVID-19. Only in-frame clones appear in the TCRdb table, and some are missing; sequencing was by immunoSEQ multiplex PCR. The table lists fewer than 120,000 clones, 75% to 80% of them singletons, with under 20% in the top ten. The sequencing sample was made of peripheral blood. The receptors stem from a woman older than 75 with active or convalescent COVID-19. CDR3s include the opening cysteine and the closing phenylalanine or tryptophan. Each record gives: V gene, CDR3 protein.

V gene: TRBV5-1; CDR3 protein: CASSLAGTGSGNTIYF
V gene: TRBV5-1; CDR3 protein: CASSRPSVEQFF
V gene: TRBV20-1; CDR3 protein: CSASLAGSYNEQFF
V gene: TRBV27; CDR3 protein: CASGRGRDVYEQYF
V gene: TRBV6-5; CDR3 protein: CASSYFQTGLGKPQHF
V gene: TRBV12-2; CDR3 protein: CASGGQGIGYTF
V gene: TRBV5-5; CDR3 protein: CASSGWGQGLTYNSPLHF
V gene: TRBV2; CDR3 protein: CAQGRASGSSEQFF
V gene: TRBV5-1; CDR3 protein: CASSKGQASTGELFF
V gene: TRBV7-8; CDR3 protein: CASSLGTQGGGSEKLFF
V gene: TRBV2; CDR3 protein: CASSEAGQVEAFF
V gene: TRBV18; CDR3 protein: CASSPKVGQGVFSYGYTF
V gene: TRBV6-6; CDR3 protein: CASASPGGTDTQYF
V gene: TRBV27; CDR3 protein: CASSLDSRSGYTF
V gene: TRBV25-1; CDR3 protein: CASSEFGYEQYF
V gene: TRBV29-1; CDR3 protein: CSVESVGTGGVTGELFF
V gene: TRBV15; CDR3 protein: CATSSLFTGFEGEAFF
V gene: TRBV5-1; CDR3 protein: CASSLVGPETQYF
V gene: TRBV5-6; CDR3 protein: CASSPEAGGRGNEQFF
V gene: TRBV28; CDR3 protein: CASSLGQANTGELFF
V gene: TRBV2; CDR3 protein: CASSRQTGLTEAFF
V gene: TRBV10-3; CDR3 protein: CAISEQGGGYEQFF
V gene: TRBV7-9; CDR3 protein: CASSLGDRGRDEQYF
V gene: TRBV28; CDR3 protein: CASSPAGTGRSQPQHF
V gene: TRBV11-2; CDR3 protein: CASERQVQETQYF
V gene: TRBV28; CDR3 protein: CASRDSRSGYAGELFF
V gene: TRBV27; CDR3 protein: CASSARTSGRVTDTQYF
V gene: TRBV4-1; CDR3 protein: CASRRDYRHNEQFF
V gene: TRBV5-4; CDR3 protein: CASSRGTNRDGDEQYF
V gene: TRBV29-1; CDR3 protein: CSVGETYNEQFF
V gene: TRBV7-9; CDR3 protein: CASSTTYPGQGSEQYF
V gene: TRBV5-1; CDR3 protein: CASSSGGGDTEAFF
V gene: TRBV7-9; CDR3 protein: CASSSLSSYEQYF
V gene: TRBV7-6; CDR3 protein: CASSRTGSNEQFF
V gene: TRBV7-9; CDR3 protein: CASSKNSATNEKLFF
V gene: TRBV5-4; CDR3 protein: CASSSGGGQGAGGYTF
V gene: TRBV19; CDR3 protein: CASSGQAYEQYF
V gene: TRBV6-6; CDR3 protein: CASSYGTSGRNEQFF
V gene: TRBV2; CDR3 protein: CASSEGWGDNQPQHF
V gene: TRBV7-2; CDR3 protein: CATSLKGQRSGELFF
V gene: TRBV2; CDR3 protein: CASSELGQGESVTGNTIYF
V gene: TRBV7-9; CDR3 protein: CASSLATALAKNIQYF
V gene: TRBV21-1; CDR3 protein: CASSNNPSGNCSLNSNQPQHF
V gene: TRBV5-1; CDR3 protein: CASSRIGRAGEQYF
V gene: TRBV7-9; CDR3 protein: CASSQPGQTNYGYTF
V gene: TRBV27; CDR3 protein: CASRPTGEGNQPQHF
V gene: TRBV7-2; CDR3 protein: CARTGNSYEQYF
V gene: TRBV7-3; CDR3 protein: CASSLTRRNEQFF
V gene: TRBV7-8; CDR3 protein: CASSLRRAPGEQYF
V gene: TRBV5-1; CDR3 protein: CASRGSTSANTGELFF
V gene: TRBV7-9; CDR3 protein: CASSSLRQGIGGYTF
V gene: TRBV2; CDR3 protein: CASRFSNPTDTQYF
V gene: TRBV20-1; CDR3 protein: CSASGGGAFGYTF
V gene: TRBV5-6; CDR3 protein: CASTLSGPWRGYTF
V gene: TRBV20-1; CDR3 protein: CSASVGTPYEQYF